These 18 T cell receptor beta chains came from one sample sequenced in a study of cytomegalovirus exposure and HLA in healthy donors. PCR used 60 Vbeta primers and 13 Jbeta primers. Assay: immunoSEQ multiplex PCR; the TCRdb copy retains only in-frame clones and omits some. The sample records 90,000 to 140,000 clones, 75% being singletons. The material sequenced was PBMCs. The origin of the receptors is a man aged 40-49 years in good health and CMV-seronegative.

J is TRBJ1-1 and V is TRBV5-4; TRBD1 matches at 10 bases. J was trimmed by 4 bases and V by 6 bases; bases with no gene match: 15. The CDR3 contains 17 residues. Germline V gives CDR1 SGHNT, CDR2 YYREEE (reference sequence). The CDR3 DNA reads as TGTGCCAGCACACCCTTACCGACAGGGGGCTGGAGCACTGAAGCTTTCTTT. This codes for CASTPLPTGGWSTEAFF.

This clone occurred a few times. The chain joins TRBV9 to TRBJ1-1; a possible D gene is TRBD1 (5 bases). Germline CDR1 and CDR2: SGDLS and YYNGEE. This CDR3 has 13 amino acids. Trimming shortened V by 0 bases and J by 6 bases, and 9 bases separated the two germline ends. The CDR3 loop is CASSVGWGAEAFF. In nucleotides, the CDR3 is TGTGCCAGCAGCGTAGGATGGGGGGCTGAAGCTTTCTTT.

This rearrangement joins TRBV7-8 to TRBJ2-7, with a weak D call TRBD2 (5 bases). The germline V and J ends were trimmed by 6 bases and 5 bases, with 20 bases remaining between them. CDR1 is SGHVS and CDR2 is FQNEAQ in the germline V gene. This CDR3 is built from 15 residues. The CDR3 reads CASSYTGFQGDEQYF. The CDR3 coding sequence is TGTGCCAGCAGTTATACGGGATTTCAAGGCGACGAGCAGTACTTC.

The chain links TRBV19 to TRBJ2-7; 10 bases fit TRBD2. Unmatched junction bases numbered 5, after V lost 6 bases and J lost 3 bases. The CDR3 length is 14 residues. Germline assignment: CDR1 LNHDA and CDR2 SQIVND (reference sequence). The DNA for the CDR3 is TGTGCCAGTAGCCCGTCTAGCGGGGGCTACGAGCAGTACTTC. It translates to CASSPSSGGYEQYF. The full variable domain, in which reference TRBV19 and TRBJ2-7 provide the parts outside the CDR3, is DGGITQSPKYLFRKEGQNVTLSCEQNLNHDAMYWYRQDPGQGLRLIYYSQIVNDFQKGDIAEGYSVSREKKESFPLTVTSAQKNPTAFYLCASSPSSGGYEQYFGPGTRLTVT.

The chain has TRBV30 and TRBJ1-5, with D perhaps TRBD1 (5 bases). Trimming stripped 1 base from V and 6 bases from J, with 16 bases between. Looked up from germline, CDR1 is GTSNPN and CDR2 is SVGIG (reference sequence). CDR3 length: 15 residues. CDR3 in DNA: TGTGCCTGGAGTGAGCGGGGGGGATCGGTTCAGCCCCAGCATTTT. It specifies CAWSERGGSVQPQHF.

This chain joins TRBV5-1 and TRBJ2-7; 7 bases map to TRBD1. The V segment lost 0 bases and the J segment 4 bases; nucleotides outside the gene matches: 7. CDR3 length: 15 amino acids. Germline values: CDR1 SGHRS, CDR2 YFSETQ. The CDR3 loop is CASSLAGTVKYEQYF. In DNA, the CDR3 is TGCGCCAGCAGCTTGGCCGGGACAGTAAAATACGAGCAGTACTTC.

The chain couples TRBV27 to TRBJ2-1, with 7 bases matching TRBD1. The V segment lost 7 bases and the J segment 0 bases; nucleotides outside the gene matches: 6. The CDR3 has 15 residues. CDR1 and CDR2 (germline): MNHEY, SMNVEV (reference sequence). In nucleotides, the CDR3 is TGTGCCAGCATACCAGACAGGGACTCCTACAATGAGCAGTTCTTC. The encoded protein is CASIPDRDSYNEQFF.

The chain couples TRBV19 to TRBJ2-3; 12 positions agree with TRBD2. The germline V gene encodes CDR1 LNHDA and CDR2 SQIVND (reference sequence). This CDR3 comprises 16 residues. The junction had 6 bases not matched to a gene; V was cut back by 5 bases and J by 3 bases. CDR3 residues: CASSGTGLAGTDTQYF. CDR3 DNA sequence: TGTGCCAGTAGTGGAACGGGACTAGCGGGTACAGATACGCAGTATTTT.

The chain links TRBV4-1 to TRBJ2-1; possible D gene TRBD2, 7 bases. The CDR3 contains 17 residues. Germline-derived CDR1 and CDR2 are MGHRA and YSYEKL. V dropped 6 bases and J dropped 4 bases, with 22 bases sitting between them. The CDR3 DNA reads as TGCGCCAGCAGTCAGATGGGGGGGGCCAGTAATTACAATGAGCAGTTCTTC. It translates to CASSQMGGASNYNEQFF.

The rearrangement uses TRBV7-2 and TRBJ2-5; D remains ambiguous. Germline V CDR1 and CDR2: SGHTA, FQGNSA. The CDR3 spans 12 residues. V shed 5 bases and J shed 4 bases, with 8 bases lying between them. The CDR3 sequence is CASSNHGETQYF. Written as DNA, the CDR3 is TGTGCCAGCAGCAACCACGGAGAGACCCAGTACTTC. Supplemented by reference TRBV7-2 and TRBJ2-5, the full variable domain reads GAGVSQSPSNKVTEKGKDVELRCDPISGHTALYWYRQSLGQGLEFLIYFQGNSAPDKSGLPSDRFSAERTGGSVSTLTIQRTQQEDSAVYLCASSNHGETQYFGPGTRLLVL.

V gene TRBV13 combines with J gene TRBJ2-7, with 14 bases identical to TRBD2. Germline loops: CDR1 PRHDT, CDR2 FYEKMQ (reference sequence). The CDR3 sequence is 16 residues long. After removal of 5 bases from V and 5 bases from J, the junction contained 8 bases not matched to a gene. In nucleotides, the CDR3 is TGTGCCAGCAGCCCCCGACTAGCGGGAGGGGGGCACGAGCAGTACTTC. Protein: CASSPRLAGGGHEQYF.

The chain carries TRBV4-2 and TRBJ1-4; D unresolved. Deletions cut 0 bases from V and 10 bases from J, with 12 bases between. Per the germline V gene, CDR1 is LGHNA and CDR2 is YNFKEQ. The CDR3 is 14 residues long. The CDR3 here is CASSQDLGGVKLFF. CDR3 in DNA: TGTGCCAGCAGCCAAGATTTGGGAGGTGTAAAACTGTTTTTT.

The chain joins TRBV4-1 to TRBJ2-7, with D perhaps matching TRBD2 (6 bases). Per the germline V gene, CDR1 is MGHRA and CDR2 is YSYEKL. V was shortened by 1 base and J by 5 bases, with 18 bases between the two germline ends. CDR3 length equals 16 residues. The CDR3 spells CASSQGEAIWSHEQYF. CDR3 nucleotides: TGCGCCAGCAGCCAAGGGGAGGCCATTTGGAGCCACGAGCAGTACTTC.

This CDR3 reads CAISESAGPLAKNIQYF. The DNA for the CDR3 is TGTGCCATCAGTGAGTCCGCGGGACCACTAGCCAAAAACATTCAGTACTTC. The chain employs TRBV10-3 and TRBJ2-4; weak D call: TRBD2 (6 bases). Looked up from germline, CDR1 is ENHRY and CDR2 is SYGVKD. Trimming shortened V by 0 bases and J by 0 bases, and 12 bases separated the two germline ends. The CDR3 consists of 17 residues.

The CDR3 loop is CASSSGTSGGVLNEQFF. The CDR3 DNA reads as TGTGCCAGCAGCTCCGGGACTAGCGGGGGTGTTCTCAATGAGCAGTTCTTC. This chain connects TRBV5-6 to TRBJ2-1; 14 bases are a match to TRBD2. The CDR3 is 17 amino acids. Germline loops: CDR1 SGHDT, CDR2 YYEEEE. J gave up 6 bases and V 3 bases, and 8 bases lay outside the gene matches.

In this sample, this clone turned up once. The J gene is TRBJ1-2, the V gene TRBV6-5; 7 nucleotides align to TRBD1. Germline CDR1 is MNHEY and CDR2 is SVGAGI. With 4 bases clipped from V and 2 bases from J, the junction kept 7 bases outside the gene matches. The CDR3 is made up of 15 amino acids. Written as DNA, the CDR3 is TGTGCCAGCAGTTCAAACAGGGGAGAGAACTATGGCTACACCTTC. Its protein product is CASSSNRGENYGYTF.

The chain joins TRBV30 to TRBJ1-2; D ambiguous. This CDR3 spans 15 amino acids. Trimming cost V 0 bases and J 6 bases, with 17 bases left between them. Germline CDR1 and CDR2: GTSNPN and SVGIG (reference sequence). In nucleotides, the CDR3 is TGTGCCTGGAGTGTCTTGAGGCAGACGGGGAATGGCTACACCTTC. Residues: CAWSVLRQTGNGYTF.

V and J are TRBV6-5 and TRBJ1-4, with TRBD1 matching 7 bases. Unmatched junction bases numbered 5, after V lost 6 bases and J lost 7 bases. CDR1 is MNHEY and CDR2 is SVGAGI in the germline V gene. This CDR3 has 13 amino acids. The DNA for the CDR3 is TGTGCCAGCAGCGACAGGGTGGGTGAAAAACTGTTTTTT. Protein sequence: CASSDRVGEKLFF.